This record concerns one T cell receptor beta chain sequence. The data originate from a study of blood T cell repertoires in COVID-19. Across the study: Samples representing acute and convalescent COVID-19 were sourced from the United States, Italy and Spain.

The repertoire was sequenced with immunoSEQ multiplex PCR; TCRdb's copy has only in-frame clones and lacks some. This sample carries around 460,000 clones, about 90% of them seen once, and the ten largest clones take roughly 0.76%. CDR3 length: 14 amino acids. J was trimmed by 6 bases and V by 5 bases; bases with no gene match: 4. Germline V lookup: CDR1 LGHNT, CDR2 FRNRAP. The clonotype was recovered from a man between 18 and 29 years old with COVID-19, enrolled during active disease. Sample: peripheral blood. The genes are TRBV12-5 and TRBJ2-1; TRBD1 agrees at 10 bases. The CDR3 region is CASGRTGGFNEQFF. CDR3 coding DNA: TGTGCTAGTGGTCGGACAGGGGGGTTCAATGAGCAGTTCTTC.